This TCR beta chain was identified during a study of response to subunit inactivated influenza vaccine. This clonotype was seen more than once but under ten times. TCRdb fed the RT-PCR reads into MiXCR, producing one record per CDR3 protein. The data show more than 450,000 distinct CDR3 sequences, 10% to 12% seen once. This sample also appeared in a second study, on T cells expressing NK-cell markers. That report notes: Generation of TCR beta cDNA was performed by 5'RACE template switching incorporating UMIs. Sorting was restricted to alpha-beta TCR T cells by an anti-gamma-delta TCR antibody in several experiments. Roughly 6 donors showed dominant NKG2C+ clonotypes comprising about 1.0-8% of their CD8+ T cells. Among a few donors, these clonotypes also ranked first in the CD3+CD56-NKG2C+ fraction.

The specimen comprised PBMCs from blood, sampled on the day of vaccination. This sequence was found in a man aged 45-65 years who received an inactivated influenza vaccine.

CDR3 sequence reads: CASRGDRGPSYEQYF. The DNA for the CDR3 is TGTGCCAGCAGAGGGGACAGGGGGCCCTCCTACGAGCAGTACTTC. The rearrangement links TRBV6-1 to TRBJ2-7; 12 bases line up with TRBD1. Germline V lookup: CDR1 MNHNS, CDR2 SASEGT. V dropped 6 bases and J dropped 0; count of bases not matched to a gene: 3. The length of the CDR3 is 15 residues.